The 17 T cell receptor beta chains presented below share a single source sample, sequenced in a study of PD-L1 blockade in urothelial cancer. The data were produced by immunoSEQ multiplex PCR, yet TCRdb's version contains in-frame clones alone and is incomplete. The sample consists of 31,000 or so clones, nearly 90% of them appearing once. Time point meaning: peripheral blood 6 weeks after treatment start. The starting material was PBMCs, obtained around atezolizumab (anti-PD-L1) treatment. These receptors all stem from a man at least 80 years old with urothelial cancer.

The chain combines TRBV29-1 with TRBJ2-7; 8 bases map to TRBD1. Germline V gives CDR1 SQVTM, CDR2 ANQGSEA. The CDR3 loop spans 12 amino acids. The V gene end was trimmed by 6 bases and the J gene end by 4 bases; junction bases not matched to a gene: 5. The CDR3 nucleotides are TGCAGCGTCTCCGGGACAGGATACGAGCAGTACTTC. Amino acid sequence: CSVSGTGYEQYF.

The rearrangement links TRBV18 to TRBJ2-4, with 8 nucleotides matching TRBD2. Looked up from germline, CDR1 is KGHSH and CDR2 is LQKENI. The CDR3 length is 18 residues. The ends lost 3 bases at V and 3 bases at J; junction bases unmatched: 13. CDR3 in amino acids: CASSPPVSGKGSKNIQYF. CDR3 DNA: TGTGCCAGCTCACCCCCGGTTAGCGGGAAGGGGAGCAAAAACATTCAGTACTTC.

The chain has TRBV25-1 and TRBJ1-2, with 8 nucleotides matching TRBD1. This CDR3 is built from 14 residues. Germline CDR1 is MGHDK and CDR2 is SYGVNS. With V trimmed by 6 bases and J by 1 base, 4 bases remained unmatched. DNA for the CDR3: TGTGCCAGCAGCGACAGGGGACGTAACTATGGCTACACCTTC. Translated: CASSDRGRNYGYTF.

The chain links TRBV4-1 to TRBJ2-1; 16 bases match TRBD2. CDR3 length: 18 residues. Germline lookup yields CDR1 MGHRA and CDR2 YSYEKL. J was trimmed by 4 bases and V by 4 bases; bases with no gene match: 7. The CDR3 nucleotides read TGCGCCAGCAGCCCAGCCGGGACTAGCGGGAGGGATTACAATGAGCAGTTCTTC. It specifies CASSPAGTSGRDYNEQFF.

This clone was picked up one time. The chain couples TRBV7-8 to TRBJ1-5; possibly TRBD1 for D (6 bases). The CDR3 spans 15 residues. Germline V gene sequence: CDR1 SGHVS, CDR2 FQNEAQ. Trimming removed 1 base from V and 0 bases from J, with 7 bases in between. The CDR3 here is CASSLGDNSNQPQHF. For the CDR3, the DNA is TGTGCCAGCAGCTTAGGGGACAATAGCAATCAGCCCCAGCATTTT.

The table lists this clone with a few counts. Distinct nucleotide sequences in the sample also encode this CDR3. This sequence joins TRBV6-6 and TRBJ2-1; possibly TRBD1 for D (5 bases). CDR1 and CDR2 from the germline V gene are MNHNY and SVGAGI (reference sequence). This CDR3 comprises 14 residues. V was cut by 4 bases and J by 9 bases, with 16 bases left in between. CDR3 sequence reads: CASSSGKGIGEQFF. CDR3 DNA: TGTGCCAGCAGTTCCGGAAAGGGGATAGGTGAGCAGTTCTTC.

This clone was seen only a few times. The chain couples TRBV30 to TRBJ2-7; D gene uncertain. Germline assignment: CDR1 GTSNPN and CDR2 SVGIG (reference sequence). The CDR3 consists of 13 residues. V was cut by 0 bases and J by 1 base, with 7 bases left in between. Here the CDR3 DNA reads TGTGCCTGGAGTGTACTCAAATCCTACGAGCAGTACTTC. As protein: CAWSVLKSYEQYF.

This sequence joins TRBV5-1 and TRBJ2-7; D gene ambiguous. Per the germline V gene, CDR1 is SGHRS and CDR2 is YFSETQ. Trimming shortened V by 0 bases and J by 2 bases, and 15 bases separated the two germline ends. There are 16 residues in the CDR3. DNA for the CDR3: TGCGCCAGCAGCTTGGATATGGGCGCCGCTCCCTACGAGCAGTACTTC. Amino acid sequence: CASSLDMGAAPYEQYF. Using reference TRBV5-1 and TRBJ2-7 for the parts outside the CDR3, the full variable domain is KAGVTQTPRYLIKTRGQQVTLSCSPISGHRSVSWYQQTPGQGLQFLFEYFSETQRNKGNFPGRFSGRQFSNSRSEMNVSTLELGDSALYLCASSLDMGAAPYEQYFGPGTRLTVT.

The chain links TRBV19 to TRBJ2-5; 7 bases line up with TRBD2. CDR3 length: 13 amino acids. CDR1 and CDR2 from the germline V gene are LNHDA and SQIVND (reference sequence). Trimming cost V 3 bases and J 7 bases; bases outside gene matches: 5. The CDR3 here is CASSIGGSGTQYF. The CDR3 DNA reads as TGTGCCAGTAGTATCGGGGGGTCTGGGACCCAGTACTTC.

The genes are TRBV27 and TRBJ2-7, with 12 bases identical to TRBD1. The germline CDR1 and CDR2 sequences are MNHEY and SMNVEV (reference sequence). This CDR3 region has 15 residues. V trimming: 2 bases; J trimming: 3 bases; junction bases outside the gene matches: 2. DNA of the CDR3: TGTGCCAGCAGTTTAGGGACAGGGGGCGGCTACGAGCAGTACTTC. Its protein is CASSLGTGGGYEQYF.

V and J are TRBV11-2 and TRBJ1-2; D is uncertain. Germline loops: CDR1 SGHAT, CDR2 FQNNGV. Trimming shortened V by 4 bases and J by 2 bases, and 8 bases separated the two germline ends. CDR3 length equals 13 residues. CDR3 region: CASSYGINYGYTF. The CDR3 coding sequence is TGTGCCAGCAGCTACGGGATAAACTATGGCTACACCTTC.

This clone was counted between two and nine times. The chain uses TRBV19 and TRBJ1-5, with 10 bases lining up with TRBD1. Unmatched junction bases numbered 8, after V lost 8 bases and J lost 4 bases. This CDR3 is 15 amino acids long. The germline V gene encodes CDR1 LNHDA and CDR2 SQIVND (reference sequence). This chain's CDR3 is CASLPADRGNQPQHF. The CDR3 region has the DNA TGTGCCAGTCTCCCGGCGGACAGGGGGAATCAGCCCCAGCATTTT.

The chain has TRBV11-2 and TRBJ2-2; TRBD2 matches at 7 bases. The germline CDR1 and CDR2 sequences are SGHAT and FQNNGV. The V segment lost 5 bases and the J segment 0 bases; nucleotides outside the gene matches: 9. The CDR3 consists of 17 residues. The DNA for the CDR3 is TGTGCCAGCAGCAACGTGGGGAGGGGCGCGAACACCGGGGAGCTGTTTTTT. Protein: CASSNVGRGANTGELFF.

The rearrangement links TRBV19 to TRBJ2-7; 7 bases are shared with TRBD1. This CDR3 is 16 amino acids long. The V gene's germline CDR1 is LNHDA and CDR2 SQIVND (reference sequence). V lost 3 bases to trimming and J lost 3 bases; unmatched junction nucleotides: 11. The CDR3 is CASSISGRTGGYEQYF. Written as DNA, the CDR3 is TGTGCCAGTAGTATCTCCGGACGGACAGGAGGCTACGAGCAGTACTTC.

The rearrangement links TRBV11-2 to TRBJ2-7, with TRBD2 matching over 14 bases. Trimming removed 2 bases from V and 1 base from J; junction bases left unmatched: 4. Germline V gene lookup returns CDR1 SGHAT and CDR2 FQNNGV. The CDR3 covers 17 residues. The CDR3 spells CASSLRLAGGDSYEQYF. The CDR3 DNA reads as TGTGCCAGCAGCTTACGACTAGCGGGAGGGGATTCCTACGAGCAGTACTTC.

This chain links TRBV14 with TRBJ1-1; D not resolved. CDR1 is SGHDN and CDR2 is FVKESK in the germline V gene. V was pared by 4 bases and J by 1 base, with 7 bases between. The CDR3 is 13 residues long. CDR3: CASSRAGNTEAFF. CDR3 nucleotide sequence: TGTGCCAGCAGCCGGGCGGGGAACACTGAAGCTTTCTTT.

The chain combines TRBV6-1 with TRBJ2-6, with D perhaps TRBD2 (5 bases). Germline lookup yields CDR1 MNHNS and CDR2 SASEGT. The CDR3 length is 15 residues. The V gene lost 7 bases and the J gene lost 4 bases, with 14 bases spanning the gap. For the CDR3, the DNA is TGTGCCAGCACCGGAGGCCTGTCGGGGGCCAACGTCCTGACTTTC. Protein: CASTGGLSGANVLTF.